This T cell receptor (beta chain) was captured in a study of cytomegalovirus exposure and HLA in healthy donors. Study-wide context: Earlier, roughly 180 million T cells were analyzed, and some 120 million unique TCR beta sequences were found among them.

Both 60 Vbeta primers and 13 Jbeta primers went into the PCR. This table comes from immunoSEQ multiplex PCR, and its TCRdb copy is limited to in-frame clones, with some not included. The sample holds 200,000 to 300,000 clones, about 86% seen once. The sample consisted of PBMCs. This TCR was sampled from a woman aged 55-70 years in good health and CMV-seropositive.

The CDR3 loop reads CASRKVGRGHF. The CDR3 coding sequence is TGTGCCAGCAGAAAAGTAGGGAGAGGACATTTT. The rearrangement joins TRBV28 to TRBJ1-5; no firm D call. Per the germline V gene, CDR1 is MDHEN and CDR2 is SYDVKM. The CDR3 consists of 11 residues. The germline V and J ends were trimmed by 6 bases and 16 bases, with 16 bases remaining between them.